This TCR beta chain was sequenced during a study of graft-versus-host responses after intestinal transplantation. V was shortened by 1 base and J by 8 bases, with 6 bases between the two germline ends. Germline V gene sequence: CDR1 SEHNR, CDR2 FQNEAQ (reference sequence). The CDR3 has 12 amino acids. The authors seeded 200,000 CFSE-labeled responder cells together with 200,000 irradiated stimulator cells tagged with violet dye. Sorted after the reaction were proliferating CFSE-low CD3+CD4+ and CD3+CD8+ responders. The table lists this clone with a few counts. TCRdb's table, derived via immunoSEQ multiplex PCR, lists solely in-frame clones and lacks some. Among approximately 15,000 clones listed, approximately 36% were seen once.

The sequencing used alloreactive CD8+ T cells from a mixed lymphocyte reaction culture, collected before intestinal transplant. The subset denotes: CFSE-low proliferating T cells sorted from roughly six-day pre-transplant mixed lymphocyte reaction (GvH or HvG direction). The sequence was obtained from a human patient who received an intestinal transplant. The chain carries TRBV7-9 and TRBJ2-1; D uncertain. DNA of the CDR3: TGTGCCAGCAGCTTAGATATGTATGAGCAGTTCTTC. This gives the protein CASSLDMYEQFF.